A single sample is the source of the 3 T cell receptor beta chains below, sequenced in a study of cytomegalovirus exposure and HLA in healthy donors. PCR primers comprised 60 Vbeta and 13 Jbeta primers. Clones were read by immunoSEQ multiplex PCR, and TCRdb kept only the in-frame ones, dropping some. The sample carries 50,000 to 75,000 clones, under 80% recorded once. The source material was PBMCs. Every receptor here comes from a man between 25 and 39 years old in good health and CMV-seropositive.

This clone showed up just once. V usage is TRBV5-1 and J usage is TRBJ2-1; 9 nucleotides match TRBD1. The CDR3 has 20 amino acids. The germline V gene has CDR1 SGHRS and CDR2 YFSETQ. After removal of 4 bases from V and 7 bases from J, the junction contained 24 bases not matched to a gene. CDR3 sequence (DNA): TGCGCCAGCAGCAGCTTGACCCCGGGACAGGGAGTAGTTACGGGAAATGAGCAGTTCTTC. Amino acids: CASSSLTPGQGVVTGNEQFF.

The gene calls are TRBV9 and TRBJ1-3, with D possibly matching TRBD1 (5 bases). The CDR3 totals 14 residues. V lost 7 bases and J 0 bases, leaving 11 bases between the germline ends. Germline V gene lookup returns CDR1 SGDLS and CDR2 YYNGEE. The CDR3, as DNA: TGTGCCAGCGGGGGGATCGGCTCTGGAAACACCATATATTTT. This encodes CASGGIGSGNTIYF.

The gene calls are TRBV5-4 and TRBJ2-1, with 7 bases that match TRBD2. Germline assignment: CDR1 SGHNT and CDR2 YYREEE (reference sequence). The CDR3 consists of 17 residues. V shed 0 bases, J shed 4 bases, and the junction held 10 bases outside the gene matches. CDR3: CASSLDPLAVSYNEQFF. The CDR3 bases are TGTGCCAGCAGCTTGGACCCCCTAGCGGTTTCTTACAATGAGCAGTTCTTC.